Listed here is a single T cell receptor beta chain. The CDR3 is 16 residues long. V lost 5 bases, J lost 7 bases, and 10 bases stayed unmatched. Germline V gene data show CDR1 as KGHSH and CDR2 as LQKENI. Deep-level running was used for the assay. Roughly 200 ng DNA, 30,000 or so T cell genomes, went into each sorted-subset replicate PCR. Clones were sequenced by immunoSEQ multiplex PCR, and TCRdb holds only the in-frame ones, with some missing. The table shows approximately 1.5 million clones, with around 98.5% occurring only once. These data belong to a study of shared clonotypes between healthy human individuals.

The TCR originated in a man aged 25 to 40 in good health. The chain has TRBV18 and TRBJ2-2, with 10 bases identical to TRBD2. Sequencing used naive CD4+ T cells sorted from blood. Subset in this sample: CD45RA+ positively selected. The CDR3 sequence is CASSELAGVRDGELFF. The CDR3 DNA reads as TGTGCCAGCTCAGAGCTAGCGGGAGTACGTGACGGGGAGCTGTTTTTT.